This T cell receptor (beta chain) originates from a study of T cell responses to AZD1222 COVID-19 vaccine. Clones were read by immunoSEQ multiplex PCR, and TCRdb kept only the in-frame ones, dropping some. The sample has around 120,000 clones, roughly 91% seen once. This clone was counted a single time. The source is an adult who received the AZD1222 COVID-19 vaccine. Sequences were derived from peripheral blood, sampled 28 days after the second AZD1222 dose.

CDR3 in amino acids: CASSVLAGIGNEQFF. Written as DNA, the CDR3 is TGTGCCAGTAGTGTACTAGCGGGTATTGGTAATGAGCAGTTCTTC. This chain uses TRBV19 with TRBJ2-1; TRBD2 matches at 9 bases. The germline gives CDR1 LNHDA, CDR2 SQIVND (reference sequence). The length of the CDR3 is 15 residues. J gave up 7 bases and V 5 bases, and 9 bases lay outside the gene matches.